These T cell receptor beta chains were read from a single sample in a study of T cell changes during pregnancy in multiple sclerosis. Sequencing used immunoSEQ multiplex PCR; TCRdb keeps in-frame clones, though not all of them. The table includes about 38,000 clones, around 90% detected once. The sequences come from CD4+ T cells from peripheral blood mononuclear cells, collected in the second trimester of pregnancy. The receptors stem from a female donor with multiple sclerosis, enrolled in a pregnancy study. CDR3s include the opening cysteine and the closing phenylalanine or tryptophan. Each record gives: D gene, J gene, clone size, V gene, CDR3 length, CDR3 protein, CDR3 DNA. The D gene is left open where the match is weak. Some rows have no size entry. The others give once, few or many, or a class for an expanded clone.

D: TRBD2; J: TRBJ2-3; size: -; V: TRBV29-1; length: 18; CDR3: CSVLGLAGEGTSTDTQYF; DNA: TGCAGCGTTCTGGGGCTAGCGGGCGAAGGAACTAGCACAGATACGCAGTATTTT
D: TRBD2; J: TRBJ2-5; size: -; V: TRBV9; length: 14; CDR3: CASSPLAGEETQYF; DNA: TGTGCCAGCAGCCCACTAGCGGGAGAAGAGACCCAGTACTTC
D: TRBD1; J: TRBJ1-2; size: once; V: TRBV30; length: 13; CDR3: CAWSLTGAYGYTF; DNA: TGTGCCTGGAGCCTTACAGGGGCCTATGGCTACACCTTC
D: -; J: TRBJ2-6; size: -; V: TRBV5-6; length: 15; CDR3: CASSLAGPGANVLTF; DNA: TGTGCCAGCAGCCTCGCAGGGCCTGGGGCCAACGTCCTGACTTTC
D: TRBD2; J: TRBJ2-7; size: -; V: TRBV27; length: 16; CDR3: CASRTSGSFFSYEQYF; DNA: TGTGCCAGCAGAACTAGCGGGAGTTTCTTCTCCTACGAGCAGTACTTC
D: -; J: TRBJ1-1; size: -; V: TRBV6-5; length: 14; CDR3: CASCLAPRNTEAFF; DNA: TGTGCCAGCTGCCTGGCCCCTAGGAACACTGAAGCTTTCTTT
D: TRBD1; J: TRBJ2-2; size: -; V: TRBV7-9; length: 16; CDR3: CASSYGTGFYTGELFF; DNA: TGTGCCAGCAGCTACGGGACAGGGTTTTACACCGGGGAGCTGTTTTTT
D: -; J: TRBJ2-4; size: -; V: TRBV19; length: 18; CDR3: CASSIGLASPTSANIQYF; DNA: TGTGCCAGTAGTATCGGGTTAGCGAGCCCGACGTCCGCAAACATTCAGTACTTC
D: TRBD1; J: TRBJ2-3; size: -; V: TRBV2; length: 15; CDR3: CASSPYKGGRDTQYF; DNA: TGTGCCAGCAGTCCTTACAAAGGGGGCCGAGATACGCAGTATTTT
D: -; J: TRBJ2-2; size: -; V: TRBV6-5; length: 15; CDR3: CASSPARVNTGELFF; DNA: TGTGCCAGCAGCCCCGCCAGGGTGAACACCGGGGAGCTGTTTTTT
D: -; J: TRBJ2-1; size: -; V: TRBV19; length: 15; CDR3: CASNAGYLVRNEQFF; DNA: TGTGCCAGTAACGCGGGGTATCTCGTCAGGAATGAGCAGTTCTTC
D: TRBD1; J: TRBJ1-2; size: -; V: TRBV29-1; length: 11; CDR3: CSGGTAWGYTF; DNA: TGCAGCGGGGGGACAGCCTGGGGCTACACCTTC
D: -; J: TRBJ1-1; size: -; V: TRBV4-3; length: 15; CDR3: CASSQNLALRTEAFF; DNA: TGCGCCAGCAGCCAAAACCTCGCCTTGAGAACTGAAGCTTTCTTT
D: TRBD1; J: TRBJ1-2; size: -; V: TRBV6-6; length: 13; CDR3: CASRIDREDGYTF; DNA: TGTGCCAGCAGGATAGACAGGGAGGATGGCTACACCTTC
D: -; J: TRBJ2-1; size: once; V: TRBV14; length: 13; CDR3: CASSQVTGVEQFF; DNA: TGTGCCAGCAGCCAAGTTACGGGAGTAGAACAGTTCTTC
D: TRBD2; J: TRBJ2-7; size: -; V: TRBV4-3; length: 14; CDR3: CASSRGLAGGEQYF; DNA: TGCGCCAGCAGCCGGGGACTAGCGGGGGGCGAGCAGTACTTC
D: -; J: TRBJ2-5; size: -; V: TRBV28; length: 12; CDR3: CASSPKIVAQYF; DNA: TGTGCCAGCAGTCCAAAAATAGTAGCCCAGTACTTC
D: -; J: TRBJ2-6; size: -; V: TRBV5-4; length: 14; CDR3: CASSPSSGANVLTF; DNA: TGTGCCAGCAGCCCATCCTCTGGGGCCAACGTCCTGACTTTC
D: TRBD2; J: TRBJ2-7; size: once; V: TRBV9; length: 15; CDR3: CASSPWTSGNEKQYF; DNA: TGTGCCAGCAGCCCCTGGACTAGCGGGAATGAAAAGCAGTACTTC
D: -; J: TRBJ1-2; size: -; V: TRBV18; length: 13; CDR3: CASSQGGYWGYTF; DNA: TGTGCCAGCTCTCAAGGAGGATATTGGGGCTACACCTTC
D: -; J: TRBJ2-2; size: -; V: TRBV11-3; length: 12; CDR3: CASSYGPGELFF; DNA: TGTGCCAGCAGCTATGGGCCCGGGGAGCTGTTTTTT
D: -; J: TRBJ2-1; size: once; V: TRBV9; length: 15; CDR3: CASSVEGLPVNEQFF; DNA: TGTGCCAGCAGCGTAGAGGGACTCCCGGTCAATGAGCAGTTCTTC
D: TRBD1; J: TRBJ1-1; size: -; V: TRBV6-1; length: 15; CDR3: CASSLQGQANTEAFF; DNA: TGTGCCAGCAGTTTACAGGGACAGGCGAACACTGAAGCTTTCTTT
D: TRBD2; J: TRBJ2-2; size: -; V: TRBV2; length: 15; CDR3: CASSVSSGSTGELFF; DNA: TGTGCCAGCAGTGTTTCTAGCGGGAGTACCGGGGAGCTGTTTTTT
D: TRBD1; J: TRBJ1-2; size: -; V: TRBV27; length: 16; CDR3: CASSPRGTGLVYGYTF; DNA: TGTGCCAGCAGCCCACGAGGGACAGGGCTTGTTTATGGCTACACCTTC